The 5 T cell receptor beta chains presented below share a single source sample, sequenced in a study of blood T cell repertoires in COVID-19 (dated by TCRdb to about 2020). The method behind the library was the immunoSEQ multiplex PCR assay. The table comes from immuneACCESS by way of TCRdb, which keeps in-frame sequences with V and J called. Part of the clones is missing from these tables; in studies checked, under half for an unresolved V gene and the rest for unknown reasons. The sample profile shows tens of thousands of clones; approximately 86% of them were found once. Clones ranked in the top ten supply 1.2% of the sample. Sample: peripheral blood. These receptors were taken from a man aged 35 to 55 with acute or convalescent COVID-19.

The rearrangement links TRBV4-1 to TRBJ1-1, with no clear D. The CDR3 covers 15 residues. V lost 0 bases, J lost 5 bases, and 13 bases lay in between. Per germline, CDR1 MGHRA and CDR2 YSYEKL. The CDR3 DNA is TGCGCCAGCAGCCAAGAAGGCGGCACGAGTACTGAAGCTTTCTTT. Amino acid sequence: CASSQEGGTSTEAFF.

The V call is TRBV30, the J call TRBJ2-2, with D unclear. The CDR3 has 15 amino acids. V was pared by 0 bases and J by 5 bases, with 13 bases between. Germline loops: CDR1 GTSNPN, CDR2 SVGIG (reference sequence). Written as DNA, the CDR3 is TGTGCCTGGAGTGTAAGGCCACCCGGGACCGGGGAGCTGTTTTTT. It encodes CAWSVRPPGTGELFF.

V is TRBV24-1 and J is TRBJ2-4; no definite D call. This CDR3 is 14 amino acids long. V lost 4 bases, J lost 9 bases, and 15 bases lay in between. The germline gives CDR1 KGHDR, CDR2 SFDVKD. The CDR3 DNA reads TGTGCCACCAGTGACAACACTCAGGTGGGCATTCAGTACTTC. This translates into CATSDNTQVGIQYF.

The CDR3 protein is CASSFSPRPLHF. The CDR3 coding sequence is TGTGCCAGCAGTTTTTCTCCCAGACCCCTCCACTTT. The V and J genes are TRBV12-3 or TRBV12-4 and TRBJ1-6; D gene ambiguous. V was trimmed by 3 bases and J by 12 bases, leaving 9 bases between them. This CDR3 is 12 amino acids long.

This chain uses TRBV25-1 with TRBJ2-1; D is ambiguous. The CDR3 totals 11 residues. Germline values: CDR1 MGHDK, CDR2 SYGVNS. The V gene lost 2 bases and the J gene lost 9 bases, with 5 bases spanning the gap. In DNA, the CDR3 is TGTGCCAGCAGTGAACCAGGTGAGCAGTTCTTC. The encoded protein is CASSEPGEQFF. Full variable domain (rest looked up from reference TRBV25-1 and TRBJ2-1): EADIYQTPRYLVIGTGKKITLECSQTMGHDKMYWYQQDPGMELHLIHYSYGVNSTEKGDLSSESTVSRIRTEHFPLTLESARPSHTSQYLCASSEPGEQFFGPGTRLTVL.